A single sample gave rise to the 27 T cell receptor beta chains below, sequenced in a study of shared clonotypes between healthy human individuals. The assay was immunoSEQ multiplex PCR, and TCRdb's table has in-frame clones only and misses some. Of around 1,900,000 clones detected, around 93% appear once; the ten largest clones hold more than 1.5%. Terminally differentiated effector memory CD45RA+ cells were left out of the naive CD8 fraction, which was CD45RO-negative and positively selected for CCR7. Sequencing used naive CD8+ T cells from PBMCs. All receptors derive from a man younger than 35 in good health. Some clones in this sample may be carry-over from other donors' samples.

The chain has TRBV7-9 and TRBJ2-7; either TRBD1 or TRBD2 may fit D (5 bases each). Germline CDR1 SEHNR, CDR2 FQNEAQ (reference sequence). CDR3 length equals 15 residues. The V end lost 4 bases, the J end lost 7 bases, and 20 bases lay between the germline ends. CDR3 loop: CASSYPVGEGNEQYF. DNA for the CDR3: TGTGCCAGCAGCTACCCCGTGGGTGAGGGGAATGAGCAGTACTTC. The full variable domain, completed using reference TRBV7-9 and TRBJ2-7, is DTGVSQNPRHKITKRGQNVTFRCDPISEHNRLYWYRQTLGQGPEFLTYFQNEAQLEKSRLLSDRFSAERPKGSFSTLEIQRTEQGDSAMYLCASSYPVGEGNEQYFGPGTRLTVT.

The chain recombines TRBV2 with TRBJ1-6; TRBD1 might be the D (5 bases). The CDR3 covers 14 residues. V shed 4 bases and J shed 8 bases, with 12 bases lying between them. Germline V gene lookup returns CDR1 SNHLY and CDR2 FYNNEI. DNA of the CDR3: TGTGCCAGCAGTGGGGGCTTCGCCGATTCACCCCTCCACTTT. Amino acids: CASSGGFADSPLHF. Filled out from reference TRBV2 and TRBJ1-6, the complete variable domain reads EPEVTQTPSHQVTQMGQEVILRCVPISNHLYFYWYRQILGQKVEFLVSFYNNEISEKSEIFDDQFSVERPDGSNFTLKIRSTKLEDSAMYFCASSGGFADSPLHFGNGTRLTVT.

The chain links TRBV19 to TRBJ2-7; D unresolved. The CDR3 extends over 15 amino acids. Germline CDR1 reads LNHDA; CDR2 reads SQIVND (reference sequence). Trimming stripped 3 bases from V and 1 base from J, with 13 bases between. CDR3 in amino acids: CASSIWVAASYEQYF. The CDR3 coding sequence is TGTGCCAGTAGTATTTGGGTTGCAGCTTCCTACGAGCAGTACTTC.

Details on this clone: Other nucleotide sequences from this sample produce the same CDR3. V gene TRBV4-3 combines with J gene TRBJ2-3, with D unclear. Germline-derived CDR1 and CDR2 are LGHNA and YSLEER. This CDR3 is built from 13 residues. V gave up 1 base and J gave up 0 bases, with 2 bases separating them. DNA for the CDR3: TGCGCCAGCAGCCAAGTGAGCACAGATACGCAGTATTTT. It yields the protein CASSQVSTDTQYF.

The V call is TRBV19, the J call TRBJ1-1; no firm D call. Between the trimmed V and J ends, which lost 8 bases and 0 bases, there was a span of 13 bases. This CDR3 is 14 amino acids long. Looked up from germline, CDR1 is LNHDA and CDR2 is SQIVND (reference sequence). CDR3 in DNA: TGTGCCAGTGAACGGAAAGCAATGAACACTGAAGCTTTCTTT. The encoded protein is CASERKAMNTEAFF.

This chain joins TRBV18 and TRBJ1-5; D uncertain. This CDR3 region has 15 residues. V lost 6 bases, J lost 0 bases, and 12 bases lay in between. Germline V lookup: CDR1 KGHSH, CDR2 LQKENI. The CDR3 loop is CASSRSGYSNQPQHF. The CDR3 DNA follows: TGTGCCAGCTCTCGCAGCGGATATAGCAATCAGCCCCAGCATTTT.

The CDR3 here is CASSAGLGWNTEAFF. The DNA for the CDR3 is TGTGCCAGCAGCGCAGGGTTGGGATGGAACACTGAAGCTTTCTTT. The chain uses TRBV9 and TRBJ1-1, with D possibly TRBD1 on 5 matching bases. Germline CDR1 reads SGDLS; CDR2 reads YYNGEE. The CDR3 sequence is 15 residues long. The V end lost 3 bases, the J end lost 1 base, and 13 bases lay between the germline ends.

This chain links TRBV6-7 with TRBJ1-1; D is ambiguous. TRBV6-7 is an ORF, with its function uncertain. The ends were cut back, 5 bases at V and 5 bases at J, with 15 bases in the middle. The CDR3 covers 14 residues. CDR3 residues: CASSRGPLETEAFF. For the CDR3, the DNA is TGTGCCAGCAGTCGAGGTCCGTTGGAGACTGAAGCTTTCTTT.

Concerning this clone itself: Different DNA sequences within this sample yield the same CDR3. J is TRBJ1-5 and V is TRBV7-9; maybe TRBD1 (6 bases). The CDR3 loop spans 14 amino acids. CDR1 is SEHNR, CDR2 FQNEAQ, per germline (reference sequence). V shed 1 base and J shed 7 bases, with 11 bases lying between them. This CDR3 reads CASSLVGGDQPQHF. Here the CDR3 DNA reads TGTGCCAGCAGCTTAGTCGGGGGCGACCAGCCCCAGCATTTT.

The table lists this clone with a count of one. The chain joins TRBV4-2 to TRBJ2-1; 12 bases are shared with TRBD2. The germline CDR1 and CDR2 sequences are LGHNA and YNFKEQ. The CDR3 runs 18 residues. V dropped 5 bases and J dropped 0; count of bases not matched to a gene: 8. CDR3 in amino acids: CASSYRTSGKSSYNEQFF. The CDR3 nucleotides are TGTGCCAGCAGCTATCGGACTAGCGGGAAAAGCTCCTACAATGAGCAGTTCTTC.

CDR3 nucleotides: TGTGCCAGCAAGGGTAGTGCCTACAATGAGCAGTTCTTC. Its protein is CASKGSAYNEQFF. The V and J genes are TRBV27 and TRBJ2-1, with unresolved D. Per germline, CDR1 MNHEY and CDR2 SMNVEV (reference sequence). With 7 bases removed from V and 2 bases from J, the gap between germline ends came to 9 bases. The CDR3 length is 13 residues.

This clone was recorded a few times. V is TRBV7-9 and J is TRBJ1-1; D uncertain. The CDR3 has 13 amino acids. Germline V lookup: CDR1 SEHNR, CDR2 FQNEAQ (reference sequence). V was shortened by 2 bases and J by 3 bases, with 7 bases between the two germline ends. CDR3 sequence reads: CASSLPQDTEAFF. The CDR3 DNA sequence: TGTGCCAGCAGCTTACCCCAGGACACTGAAGCTTTCTTT. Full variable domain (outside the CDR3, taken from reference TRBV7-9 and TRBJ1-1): DTGVSQNPRHKITKRGQNVTFRCDPISEHNRLYWYRQTLGQGPEFLTYFQNEAQLEKSRLLSDRFSAERPKGSFSTLEIQRTEQGDSAMYLCASSLPQDTEAFFGQGTRLTVV.

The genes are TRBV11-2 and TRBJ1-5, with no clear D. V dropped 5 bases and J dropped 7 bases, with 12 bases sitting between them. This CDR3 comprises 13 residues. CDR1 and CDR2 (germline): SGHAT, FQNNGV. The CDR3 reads CASSQTLSQPQHF. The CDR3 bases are TGTGCCAGCAGCCAGACCCTCTCCCAGCCCCAGCATTTT.

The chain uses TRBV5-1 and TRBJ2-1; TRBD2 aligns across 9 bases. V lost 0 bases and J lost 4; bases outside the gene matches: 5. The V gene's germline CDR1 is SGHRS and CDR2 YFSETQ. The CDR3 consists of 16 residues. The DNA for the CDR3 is TGCGCCAGCAGCTTGGATAGCGGGAGTGGATACAATGAGCAGTTCTTC. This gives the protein CASSLDSGSGYNEQFF.

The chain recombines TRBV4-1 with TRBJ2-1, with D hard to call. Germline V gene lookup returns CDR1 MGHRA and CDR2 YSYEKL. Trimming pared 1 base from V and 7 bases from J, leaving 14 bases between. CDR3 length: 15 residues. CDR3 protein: CASSQGRGPPNEQFF. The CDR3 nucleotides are TGCGCCAGCAGCCAAGGCAGAGGACCCCCGAATGAGCAGTTCTTC.

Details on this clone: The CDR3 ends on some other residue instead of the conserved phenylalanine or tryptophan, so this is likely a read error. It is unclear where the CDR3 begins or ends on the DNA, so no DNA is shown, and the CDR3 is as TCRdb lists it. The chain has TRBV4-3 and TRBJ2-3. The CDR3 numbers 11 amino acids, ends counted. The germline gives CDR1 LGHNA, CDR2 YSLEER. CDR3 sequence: CASSHLPGDLA.

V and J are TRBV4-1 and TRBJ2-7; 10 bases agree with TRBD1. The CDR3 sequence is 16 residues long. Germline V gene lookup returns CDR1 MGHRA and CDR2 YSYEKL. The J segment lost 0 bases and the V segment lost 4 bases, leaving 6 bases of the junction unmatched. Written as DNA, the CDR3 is TGCGCCAGCAGCCCGCCGGGACAGGGGTACTCCTACGAGCAGTACTTC. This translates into CASSPPGQGYSYEQYF.

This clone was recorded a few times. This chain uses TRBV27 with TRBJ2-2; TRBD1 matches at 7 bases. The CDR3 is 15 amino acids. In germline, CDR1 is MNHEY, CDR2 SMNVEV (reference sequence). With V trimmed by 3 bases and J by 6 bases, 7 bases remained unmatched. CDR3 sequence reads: CASSLFQGEPGELFF. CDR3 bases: TGTGCCAGCAGTTTGTTCCAGGGGGAGCCCGGGGAGCTGTTTTTT.

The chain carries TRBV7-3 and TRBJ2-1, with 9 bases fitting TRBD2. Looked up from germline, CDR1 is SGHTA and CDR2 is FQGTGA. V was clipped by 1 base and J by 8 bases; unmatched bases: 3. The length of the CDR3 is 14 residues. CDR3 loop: CASSLSGRAYEQFF. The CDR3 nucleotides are TGTGCCAGCAGCTTAAGCGGGAGGGCCTATGAGCAGTTCTTC.

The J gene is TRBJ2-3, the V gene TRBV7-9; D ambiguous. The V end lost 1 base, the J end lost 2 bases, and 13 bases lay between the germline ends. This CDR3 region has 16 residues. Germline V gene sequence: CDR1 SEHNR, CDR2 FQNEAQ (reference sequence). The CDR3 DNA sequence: TGTGCCAGCAGCTTAGTAGCTTTCGCTAACACAGATACGCAGTATTTT. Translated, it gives CASSLVAFANTDTQYF.

CDR3 in DNA: TGTGCCAGCAGTGAAGGGGACGGACCCTACGAGCAGTACTTC. Translated, it gives CASSEGDGPYEQYF. The chain combines TRBV25-1 with TRBJ2-7; D is possibly TRBD1 or TRBD2 (5 bases each). CDR1 is MGHDK and CDR2 is SYGVNS in the germline V gene. The V gene lost 2 bases and the J gene lost 2 bases, with 10 bases spanning the gap. The CDR3 spans 14 residues.

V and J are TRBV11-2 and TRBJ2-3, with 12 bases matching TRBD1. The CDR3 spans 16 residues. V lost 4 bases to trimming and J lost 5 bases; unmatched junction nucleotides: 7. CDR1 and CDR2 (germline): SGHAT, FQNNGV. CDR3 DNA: TGTGCCAGCAGCTCCCGGGACAGGGGGCTTGGAGATACGCAGTATTTT. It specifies CASSSRDRGLGDTQYF.

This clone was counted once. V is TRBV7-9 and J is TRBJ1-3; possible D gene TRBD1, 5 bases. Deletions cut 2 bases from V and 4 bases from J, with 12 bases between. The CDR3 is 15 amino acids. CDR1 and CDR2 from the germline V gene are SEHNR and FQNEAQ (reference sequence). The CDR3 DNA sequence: TGTGCCAGCAGCTTAACCGGGACGGCGGGAAACACCATATATTTT. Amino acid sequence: CASSLTGTAGNTIYF.

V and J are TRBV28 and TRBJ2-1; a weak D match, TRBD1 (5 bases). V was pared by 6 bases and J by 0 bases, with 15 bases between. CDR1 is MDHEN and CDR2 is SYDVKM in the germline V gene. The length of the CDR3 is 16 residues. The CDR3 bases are TGTGCCAGCAGCCCGGTGACAGAAAGCTCCTACAATGAGCAGTTCTTC. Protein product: CASSPVTESSYNEQFF.

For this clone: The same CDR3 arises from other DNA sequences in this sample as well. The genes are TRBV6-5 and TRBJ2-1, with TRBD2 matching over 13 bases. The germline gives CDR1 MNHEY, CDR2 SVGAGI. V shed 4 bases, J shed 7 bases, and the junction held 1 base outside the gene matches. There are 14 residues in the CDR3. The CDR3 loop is CASSSGLAGNEQFF. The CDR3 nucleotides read TGTGCCAGCAGTTCGGGACTAGCGGGAAATGAGCAGTTCTTC.

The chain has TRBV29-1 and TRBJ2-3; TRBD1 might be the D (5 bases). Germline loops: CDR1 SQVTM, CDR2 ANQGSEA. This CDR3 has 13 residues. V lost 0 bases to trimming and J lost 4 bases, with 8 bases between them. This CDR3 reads CSVEDQGPDTQYF. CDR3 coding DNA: TGCAGCGTTGAAGATCAGGGTCCAGATACGCAGTATTTT.

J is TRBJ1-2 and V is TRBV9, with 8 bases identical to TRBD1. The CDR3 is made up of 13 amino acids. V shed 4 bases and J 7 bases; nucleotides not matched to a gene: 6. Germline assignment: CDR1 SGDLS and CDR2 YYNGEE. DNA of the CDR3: TGTGCCAGCAGCACCCGGACAGGGTTTGGCTACACCTTC. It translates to CASSTRTGFGYTF.